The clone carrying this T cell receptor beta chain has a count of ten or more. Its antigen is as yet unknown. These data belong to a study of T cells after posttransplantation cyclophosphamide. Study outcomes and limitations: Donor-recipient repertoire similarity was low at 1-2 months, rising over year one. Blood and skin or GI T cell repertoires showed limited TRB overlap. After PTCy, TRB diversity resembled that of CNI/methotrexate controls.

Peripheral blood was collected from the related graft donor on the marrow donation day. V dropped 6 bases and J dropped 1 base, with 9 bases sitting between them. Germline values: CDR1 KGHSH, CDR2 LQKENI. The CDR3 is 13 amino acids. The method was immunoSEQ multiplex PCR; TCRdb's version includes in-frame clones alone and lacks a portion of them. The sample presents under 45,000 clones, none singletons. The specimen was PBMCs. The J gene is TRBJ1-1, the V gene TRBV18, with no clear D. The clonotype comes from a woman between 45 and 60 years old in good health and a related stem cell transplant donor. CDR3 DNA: TGTGCCAGCTCTCCGGCAGGGAACACTGAAGCTTTCTTT. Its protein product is CASSPAGNTEAFF. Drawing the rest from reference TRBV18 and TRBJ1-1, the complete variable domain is NAGVMQNPRHLVRRRGQEARLRCSPMKGHSHVYWYRQLPEEGLKFMVYLQKENIIDESGMPKERFSAEFPKEGPSILRIQQVVRGDSAAYFCASSPAGNTEAFFGQGTRLTVV.